This TCR beta chain was recovered during a study of cytomegalovirus exposure and HLA in healthy donors. Study-wide results and limits: Highly shared variants forming one cluster were likely a sequencing artifact. Most TCR beta V segments were productive about 90% or about 30% of the time in an earlier analysis. For TCR beta chains, V- and J-gene trimming was later linked to a missense DCLRE1C variant.

The PCR was carried out with 60 Vbeta primers and 13 Jbeta primers. Source study methods: It was a later analysis that counted roughly 80 million unique TCR beta chains, of which some 9.9 million were shared. The repertoire was sequenced with immunoSEQ multiplex PCR; TCRdb's copy has only in-frame clones and lacks some. Clonal size and the V and J genes are those of that table, whereas D and trimming came from the DNA. The sample has approximately 30,000 clones, around 70% seen once; the top ten hold about 9.5%. The CDR3 totals 16 residues. V was cut by 0 bases and J by 4 bases, with 14 bases left in between. Per germline, CDR1 MNHEY and CDR2 SVGAGI. To note about this clone: Its matching antigen is unknown.

The chain uses TRBV6-5 and TRBJ2-3; no firm D call. The clonotype originates from a man aged 35 to 55 in good health and CMV-seropositive. The specimen sequenced was PBMCs. For the CDR3, the DNA is TGTGCCAGCAGTTACTCCTACGCCTTATCCCCAGATACGCAGTATTTT. It translates to CASSYSYALSPDTQYF.